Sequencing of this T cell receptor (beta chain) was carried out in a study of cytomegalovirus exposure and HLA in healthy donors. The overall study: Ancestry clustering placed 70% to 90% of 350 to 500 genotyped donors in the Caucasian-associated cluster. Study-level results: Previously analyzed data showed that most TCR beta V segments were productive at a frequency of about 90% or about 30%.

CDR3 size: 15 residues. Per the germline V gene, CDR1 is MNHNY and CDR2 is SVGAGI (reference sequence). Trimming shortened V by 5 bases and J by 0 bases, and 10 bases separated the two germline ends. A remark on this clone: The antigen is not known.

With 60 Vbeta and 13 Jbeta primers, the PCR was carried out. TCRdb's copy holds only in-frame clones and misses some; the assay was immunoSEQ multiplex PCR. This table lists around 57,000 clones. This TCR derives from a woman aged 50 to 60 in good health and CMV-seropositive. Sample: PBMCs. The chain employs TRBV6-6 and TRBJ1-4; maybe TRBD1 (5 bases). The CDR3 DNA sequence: TGTGCCAGCAGTCCCGCAGGGACAACTAATGAAAAACTGTTTTTT. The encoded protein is CASSPAGTTNEKLFF.